This record covers a single TCR beta chain. These data come from a study of shared clonotypes between healthy human individuals. Generated by immunoSEQ multiplex PCR, the TCRdb table keeps only in-frame clones and is missing some. The data show under 1,100,000 clones, about 80% seen once. The CDR3 has 15 residues. The germline gives CDR1 SGHVS, CDR2 FQNEAQ. The germline V and J ends were trimmed by 5 bases and 4 bases, with 17 bases remaining between them. V is TRBV7-8 and J is TRBJ2-5; a possible D gene is TRBD2 (7 bases). Specimen: memory CD4+ T cells sorted from blood. Subset in this sample: CD45RA-negative fraction. The receptor comes from a man between 18 and 35 years old in good health. This CDR3 reads CASSPPGRGGETQYF. In DNA form, the CDR3 reads TGTGCCAGCAGCCCCCCAGGGAGGGGGGGAGAGACCCAGTACTTC. The whole variable domain, filled in from reference TRBV7-8 and TRBJ2-5, reads GAGVSQSPRYKVAKRGQDVALRCDPISGHVSLFWYQQALGQGPEFLTYFQNEAQLDKSGLPSDRFFAERPEGSVSTLKIQRTQQEDSAVYLCASSPPGRGGETQYFGPGTRLLVL.